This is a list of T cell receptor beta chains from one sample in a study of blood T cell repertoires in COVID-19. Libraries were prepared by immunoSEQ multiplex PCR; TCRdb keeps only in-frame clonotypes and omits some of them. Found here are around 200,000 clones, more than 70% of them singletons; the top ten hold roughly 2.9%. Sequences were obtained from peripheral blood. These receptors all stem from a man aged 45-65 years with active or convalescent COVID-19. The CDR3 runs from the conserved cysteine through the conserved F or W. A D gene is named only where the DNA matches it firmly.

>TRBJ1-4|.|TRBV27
TGTGCCATTTATTCCGGGGGGGCACCTAATGAAAAACTGTTTTTT
CAIYSGGAPNEKLFF
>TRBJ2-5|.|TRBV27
TGTGCCAGCAGTGGGCTCAGAGAGACCCAGTACTTC
CASSGLRETQYF
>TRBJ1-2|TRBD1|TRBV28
TGTGCCAGCAGCTCGGACAGGGGGCCTGGCTACACCTTC
CASSSDRGPGYTF
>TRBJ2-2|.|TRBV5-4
TGTGCCAGCAGCTTGTTTAGCCGGGTAGCCGGGGAGCTGTTTTTT
CASSLFSRVAGELFF
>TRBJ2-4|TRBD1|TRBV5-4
TGTGCCAGCAGCTTGGCCCAGACAGGGACAAACATTCAGTACTTC
CASSLAQTGTNIQYF
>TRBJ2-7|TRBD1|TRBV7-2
TGTGCCAGCAGCTATAACAGATTCATACAGGGGGCCTCCTACGAGCAGTACTTC
CASSYNRFIQGASYEQYF
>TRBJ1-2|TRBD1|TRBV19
TGTGCCAGTAGTTCGGACAGGATAAGCTACACCTTC
CASSSDRISYTF
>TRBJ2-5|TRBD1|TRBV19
TGTGCCAGTAGCCACAGGGGCAAAGAGACCCAGTACTTC
CASSHRGKETQYF
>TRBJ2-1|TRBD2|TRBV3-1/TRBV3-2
TGTGCCAGCAGCATTAGCGGGGGGGACTACAATGAGCAGTTCTTC
CASSISGGDYNEQFF
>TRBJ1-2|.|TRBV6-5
TGTGCCAGCAGTTATGTAGGGAGGGGGTCTGCCTATGGCTACACCTTC
CASSYVGRGSAYGYTF
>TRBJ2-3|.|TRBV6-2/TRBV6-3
TGTGCCAGCAGTTCCCTGACGGGGGGCACAGATACGCAGTATTTT
CASSSLTGGTDTQYF
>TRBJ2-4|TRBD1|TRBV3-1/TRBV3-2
TGTGCCAGCAGCCAAGGAGACAGGGGGCGCGGCATTCAGTACTTC
CASSQGDRGRGIQYF
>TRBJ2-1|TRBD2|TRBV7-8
TGTGCCAGCAGCTTAACTTGGCCTAGCGGTGGGTTGCTAAGGGGCAATGAGCAGTTCTTC
CASSLTWPSGGLLRGNEQFF
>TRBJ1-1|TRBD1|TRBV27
TGTGCCAGCAGTTTCGGGACAGGGAGCACTGAAGCTTTCTTT
CASSFGTGSTEAFF